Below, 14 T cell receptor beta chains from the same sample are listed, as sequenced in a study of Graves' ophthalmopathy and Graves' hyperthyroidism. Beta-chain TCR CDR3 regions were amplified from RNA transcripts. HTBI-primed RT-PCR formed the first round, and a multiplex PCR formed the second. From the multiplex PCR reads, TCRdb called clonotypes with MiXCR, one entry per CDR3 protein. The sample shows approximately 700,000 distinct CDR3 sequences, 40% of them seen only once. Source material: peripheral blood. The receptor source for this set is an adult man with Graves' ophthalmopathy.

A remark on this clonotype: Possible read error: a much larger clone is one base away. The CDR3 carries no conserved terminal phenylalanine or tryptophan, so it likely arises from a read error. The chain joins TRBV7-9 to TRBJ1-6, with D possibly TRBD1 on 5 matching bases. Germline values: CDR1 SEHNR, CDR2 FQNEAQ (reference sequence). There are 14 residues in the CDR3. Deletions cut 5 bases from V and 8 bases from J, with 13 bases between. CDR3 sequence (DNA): TGTGCCAGCAGCCCGGGACCGCCTGATTCACCCCTCCACTCT. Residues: CASSPGPPDSPLHS.

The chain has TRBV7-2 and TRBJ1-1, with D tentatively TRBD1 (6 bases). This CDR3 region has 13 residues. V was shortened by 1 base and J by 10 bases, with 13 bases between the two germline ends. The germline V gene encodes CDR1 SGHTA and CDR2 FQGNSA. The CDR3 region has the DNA TGTGCCAGCAGCTTAGTCGGGGGCGGGACAGCTTTCTTT. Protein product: CASSLVGGGTAFF.

CDR3 DNA sequence: TGTGCCAGCAGTACGAGACAGGGCAATCAGCCCCAGCATTTT. Translated: CASSTRQGNQPQHF. The rearrangement joins TRBV2 to TRBJ1-5; tentative D call: TRBD1 (6 bases). CDR3 length: 14 amino acids. Per the germline V gene, CDR1 is SNHLY and CDR2 is FYNNEI. The V and J ends lost 5 bases and 2 bases respectively, with 10 bases between them.

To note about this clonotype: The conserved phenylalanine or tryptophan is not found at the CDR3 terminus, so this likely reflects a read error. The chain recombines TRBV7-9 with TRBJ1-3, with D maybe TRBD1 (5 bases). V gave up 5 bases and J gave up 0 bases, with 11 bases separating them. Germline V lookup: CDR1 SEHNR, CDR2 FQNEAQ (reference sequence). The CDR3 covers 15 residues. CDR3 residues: CASSRDRTSGNTIYS. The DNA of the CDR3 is TGTGCCAGCAGCCGAGACAGAACCTCTGGAAACACCATATATTCT.

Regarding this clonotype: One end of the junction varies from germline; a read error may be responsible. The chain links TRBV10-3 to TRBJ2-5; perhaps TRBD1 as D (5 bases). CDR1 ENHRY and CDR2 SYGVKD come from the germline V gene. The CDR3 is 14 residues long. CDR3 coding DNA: TGTGCCAGCAGTGGTACGTGGGGCCAGGAGACCCAGTACTTC. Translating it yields CASSGTWGQETQYF.

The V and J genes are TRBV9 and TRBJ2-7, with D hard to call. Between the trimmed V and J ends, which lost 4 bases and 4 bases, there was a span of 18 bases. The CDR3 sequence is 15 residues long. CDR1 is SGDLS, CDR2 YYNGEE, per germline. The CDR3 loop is CASSSPRSGFYEQYF. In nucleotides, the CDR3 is TGTGCCAGCAGCTCCCCTCGCTCTGGGTTTTACGAGCAGTACTTC.

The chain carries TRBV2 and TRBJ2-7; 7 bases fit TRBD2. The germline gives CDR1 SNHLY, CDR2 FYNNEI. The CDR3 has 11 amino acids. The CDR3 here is CASRGAYEQYF. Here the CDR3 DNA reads TGTGCTTCTCGGGGGGCCTACGAGCAGTACTTC.

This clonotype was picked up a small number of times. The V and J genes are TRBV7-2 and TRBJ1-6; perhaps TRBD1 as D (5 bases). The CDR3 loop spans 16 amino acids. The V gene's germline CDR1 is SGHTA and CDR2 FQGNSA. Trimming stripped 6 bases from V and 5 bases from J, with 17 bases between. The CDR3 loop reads CASSPRPGPNNSPLHF. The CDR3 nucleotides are TGTGCCAGCAGTCCACGACCGGGGCCAAATAATTCACCCCTCCACTTT.

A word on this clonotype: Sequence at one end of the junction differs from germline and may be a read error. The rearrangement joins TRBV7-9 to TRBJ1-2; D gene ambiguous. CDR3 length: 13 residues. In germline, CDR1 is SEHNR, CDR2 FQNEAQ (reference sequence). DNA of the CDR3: TGTGCCGGCAGTCTTCCGGACGGATATGGCTACACCTTC. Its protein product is CAGSLPDGYGYTF.

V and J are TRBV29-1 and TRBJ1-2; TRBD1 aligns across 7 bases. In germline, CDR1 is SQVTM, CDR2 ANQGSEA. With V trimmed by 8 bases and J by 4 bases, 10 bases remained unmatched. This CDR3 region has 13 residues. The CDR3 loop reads CSSPGQLVYGYTF. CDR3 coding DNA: TGCAGCTCACCGGGACAGTTGGTCTATGGCTACACCTTC.

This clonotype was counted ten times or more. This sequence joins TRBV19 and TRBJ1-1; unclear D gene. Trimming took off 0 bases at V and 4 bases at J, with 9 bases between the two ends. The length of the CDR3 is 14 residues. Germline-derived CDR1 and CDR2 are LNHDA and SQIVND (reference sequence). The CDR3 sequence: CASSIDRGGTEAFF. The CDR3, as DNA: TGTGCCAGTAGTATAGATCGGGGTGGCACTGAAGCTTTCTTT.

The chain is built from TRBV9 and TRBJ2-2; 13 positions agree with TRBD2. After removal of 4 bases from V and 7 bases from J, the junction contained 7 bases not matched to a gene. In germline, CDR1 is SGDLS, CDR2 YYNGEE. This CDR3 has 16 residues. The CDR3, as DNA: TGTGCCAGCAGCCCAGAAGGACTAGCGGGAGTCGGGGAGCTGTTTTTT. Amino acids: CASSPEGLAGVGELFF. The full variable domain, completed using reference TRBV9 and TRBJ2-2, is DSGVTQTPKHLITATGQRVTLRCSPRSGDLSVYWYQQSLDQGLQFLIQYYNGEERAKGNILERFSAQQFPDLHSELNLSSLELGDSALYFCASSPEGLAGVGELFFGEGSRLTVL.

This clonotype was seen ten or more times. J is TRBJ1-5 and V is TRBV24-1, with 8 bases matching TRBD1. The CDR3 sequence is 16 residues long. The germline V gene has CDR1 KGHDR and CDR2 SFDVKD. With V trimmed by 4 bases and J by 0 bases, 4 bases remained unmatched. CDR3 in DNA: TGTGCCACCAGTGACTCGACAGGGGATAGCAATCAGCCCCAGCATTTT. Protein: CATSDSTGDSNQPQHF.

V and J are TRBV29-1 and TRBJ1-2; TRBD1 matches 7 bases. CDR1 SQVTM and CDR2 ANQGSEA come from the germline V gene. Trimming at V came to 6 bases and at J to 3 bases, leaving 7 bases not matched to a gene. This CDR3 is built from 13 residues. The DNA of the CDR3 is TGCAGCGTATCAGGGGGGCATCACTATGGCTACACCTTC. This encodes CSVSGGHHYGYTF.